This entry concerns a single T cell receptor beta chain. Its cognate antigen is unknown. This entry belongs to a study of CD4 T cell repertoires in COVID-19. Overall study context: Relabeled CFSE-low cells, IL-2-expanded for about 10 days, met spikes from other coronaviruses.

The V end lost 1 base, the J end lost 2 bases, and 15 bases lay between the germline ends. This CDR3 spans 16 amino acids. Germline CDR1 SGHTA, CDR2 FQGNSA. Study-level findings and limits: Between about 6 and 27% of SARS-CoV-2 clonotypes also appeared in SARS-CoV and/or HKU1 spike cultures. Several top expanded SARS-CoV-2-reactive clonotypes were shared by two or three memory subsets.

Sequenced by immunoSEQ multiplex PCR; TCRdb stores in-frame clones only, minus some. The sample yields 60,000 to 90,000 clones, approximately 83% seen once. Samples came from patients recovered from mild-to-severe COVID-19. This clonotype was obtained from a human donor who had COVID-19. This material consisted of CD4+ T cells from peripheral blood, taken after recovery from COVID-19. The chain carries TRBV7-2 and TRBJ2-7; D may be TRBD1 (6 bases). CDR3 in amino acids: CASSLEGVRSTYEQYF. CDR3 sequence (DNA): TGTGCCAGCAGCTTAGAGGGGGTCAGGAGTACCTACGAGCAGTACTTC.